This TCR beta chain derives from a study of blood T cell repertoires in COVID-19. Across the study: The samples span acute and convalescent COVID-19 from the United States, Italy and Spain. In each case, the material was cDNA or gDNA derived from T cells, B-cell-depleted T cells, or PBMCs.

This clone was recorded only once. Per the study methods: Cell counts per sample came from amplifying reference gene primers. Some clones are missing from TCRdb's copy, which holds only in-frame ones; the method was immunoSEQ multiplex PCR. The V and J calls and clone size are taken from that table; D and trimming were inferred from the DNA. The table includes 95,000 to 150,000 clones, around 90% detected once. V shed 4 bases and J 5 bases; nucleotides not matched to a gene: 9. This CDR3 has 15 residues. Germline CDR1 is MNHEY and CDR2 is SVGEGT. This TCR was recovered from a woman aged 45-60 years with active or convalescent COVID-19. The rearrangement joins TRBV6-2 or TRBV6-3 to TRBJ2-5, with 8 nucleotides matching TRBD1. What was sequenced was peripheral blood. CDR3 loop: CASSFRDRLRETQYF. CDR3 DNA: TGTGCCAGCAGTTTCCGGGACAGGCTTCGGGAGACCCAGTACTTC.